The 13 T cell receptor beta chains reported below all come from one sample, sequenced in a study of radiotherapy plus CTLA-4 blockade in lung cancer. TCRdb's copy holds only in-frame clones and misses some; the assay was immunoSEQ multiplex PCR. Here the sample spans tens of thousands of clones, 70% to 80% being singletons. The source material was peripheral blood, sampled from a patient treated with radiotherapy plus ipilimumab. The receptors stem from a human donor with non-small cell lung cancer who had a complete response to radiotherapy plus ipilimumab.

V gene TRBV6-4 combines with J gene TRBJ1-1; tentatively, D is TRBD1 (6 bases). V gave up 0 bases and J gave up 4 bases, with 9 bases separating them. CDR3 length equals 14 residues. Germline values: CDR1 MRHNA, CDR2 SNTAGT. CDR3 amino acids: CASSDSSRGTEAFF. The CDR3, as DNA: TGTGCCAGCAGTGACTCGAGCAGGGGCACTGAAGCTTTCTTT.

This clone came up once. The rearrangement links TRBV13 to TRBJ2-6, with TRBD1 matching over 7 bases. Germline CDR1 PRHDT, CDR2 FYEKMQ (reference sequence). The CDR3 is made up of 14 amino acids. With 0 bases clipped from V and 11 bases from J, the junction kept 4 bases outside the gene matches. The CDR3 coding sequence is TGTGCCAGCAGCTTAGGGGCAGGGGGAGACGTCCTGACTTTC. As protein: CASSLGAGGDVLTF.

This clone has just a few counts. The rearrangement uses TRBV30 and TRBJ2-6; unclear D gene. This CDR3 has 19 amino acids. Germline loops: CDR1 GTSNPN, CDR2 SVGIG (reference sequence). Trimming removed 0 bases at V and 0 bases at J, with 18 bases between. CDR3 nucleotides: TGTGCCTGGAGTGTGGAACTGACCTTAGCCTACTCTGGGGCCAACGTCCTGACTTTC. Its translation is CAWSVELTLAYSGANVLTF.

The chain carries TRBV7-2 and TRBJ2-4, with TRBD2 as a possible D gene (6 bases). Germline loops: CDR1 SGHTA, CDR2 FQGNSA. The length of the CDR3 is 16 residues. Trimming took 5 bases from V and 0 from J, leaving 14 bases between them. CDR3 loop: CASSPREYLAKNIQYF. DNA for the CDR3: TGTGCCAGCAGCCCCCGGGAGTATCTAGCCAAAAACATTCAGTACTTC.

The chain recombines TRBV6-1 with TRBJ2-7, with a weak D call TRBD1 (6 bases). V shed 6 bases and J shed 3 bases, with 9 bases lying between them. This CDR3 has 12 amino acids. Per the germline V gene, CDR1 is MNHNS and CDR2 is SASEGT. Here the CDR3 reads CASSGQSYEQYV. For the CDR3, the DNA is TGTGCCAGCAGCGGACAGAGCTACGAGCAGTACGTC.

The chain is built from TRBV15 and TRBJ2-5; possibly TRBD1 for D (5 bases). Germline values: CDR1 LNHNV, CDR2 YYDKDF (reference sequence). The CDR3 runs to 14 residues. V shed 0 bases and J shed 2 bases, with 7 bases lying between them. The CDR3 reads CATSRDQGQETQYF. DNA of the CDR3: TGTGCCACCAGCAGAGATCAGGGACAAGAGACCCAGTACTTC.

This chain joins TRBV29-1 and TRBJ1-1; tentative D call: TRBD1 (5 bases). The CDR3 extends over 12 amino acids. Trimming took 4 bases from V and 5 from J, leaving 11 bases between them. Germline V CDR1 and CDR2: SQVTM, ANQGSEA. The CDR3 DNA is TGCAGCGTTGGGGGGGAATTGACTGAAGCTTTCTTT. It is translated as CSVGGELTEAFF.

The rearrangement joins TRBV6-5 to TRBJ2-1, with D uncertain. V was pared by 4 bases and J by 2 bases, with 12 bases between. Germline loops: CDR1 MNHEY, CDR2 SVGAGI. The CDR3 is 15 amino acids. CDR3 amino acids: CASSLPGGTYNEQFF. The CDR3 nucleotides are TGTGCCAGCAGTTTGCCTGGCGGTACCTACAATGAGCAGTTCTTC.

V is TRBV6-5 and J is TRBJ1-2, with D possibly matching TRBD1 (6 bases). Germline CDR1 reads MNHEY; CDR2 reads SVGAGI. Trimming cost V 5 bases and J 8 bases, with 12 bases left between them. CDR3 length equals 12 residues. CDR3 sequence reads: CASSKNRAGYTF. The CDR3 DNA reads TGTGCCAGCAGTAAAAACAGGGCCGGCTACACCTTC.

The CDR3 spells CASSQTASLFNSPLHF. As DNA, the CDR3 is TGCGCCAGCAGCCAAACAGCTTCTCTCTTTAATTCACCCCTCCACTTT. The chain uses TRBV4-3 and TRBJ1-6, with D uncertain. From germline, CDR1 is LGHNA and CDR2 YSLEER. This CDR3 contains 16 residues. V gave up 2 bases and J gave up 6 bases, with 14 bases separating them.

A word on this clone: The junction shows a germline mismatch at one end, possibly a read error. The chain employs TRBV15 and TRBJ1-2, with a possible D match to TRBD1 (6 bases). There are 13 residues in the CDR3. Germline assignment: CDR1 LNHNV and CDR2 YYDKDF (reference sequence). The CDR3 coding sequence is TGTGTCACCAGCCAGGACAGAGTGTATGGCTACACCTTC. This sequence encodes CVTSQDRVYGYTF.

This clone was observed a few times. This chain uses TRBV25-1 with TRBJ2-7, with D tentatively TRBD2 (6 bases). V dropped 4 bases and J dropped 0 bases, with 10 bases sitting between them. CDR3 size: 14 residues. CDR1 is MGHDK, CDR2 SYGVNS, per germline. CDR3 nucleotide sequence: TGTGCCAGCAGTGTAGGAGGGAGCTCCTACGAGCAGTACTTC. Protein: CASSVGGSSYEQYF.

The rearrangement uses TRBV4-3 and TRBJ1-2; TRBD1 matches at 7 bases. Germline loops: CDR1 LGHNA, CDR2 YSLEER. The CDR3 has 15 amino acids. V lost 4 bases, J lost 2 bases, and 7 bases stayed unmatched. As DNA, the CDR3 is TGCGCCAGCAGCCCGAGCCCGGGACAGAACTATGGCTACACCTTC. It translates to CASSPSPGQNYGYTF.